A single count supports the clone carrying this TCR beta chain. The data were taken from a study of blood T cell repertoires in COVID-19. Profiled with immunoSEQ multiplex PCR; TCRdb holds only in-frame clones, not every one. The sample holds approximately 250,000 clones, approximately 90% seen once. The CDR3 is 12 amino acids. Germline CDR1 reads SGHNT; CDR2 reads YYREEE (reference sequence). Trimming cost V 7 bases and J 11 bases, with 18 bases left between them. The V gene is TRBV5-4, the J gene TRBJ1-1, with a tentative D call TRBD1 (6 bases). This TCR was recovered from a man in his forties who had been exposed to COVID-19. The source material was PBMCs or T cells enriched from blood (not recorded which). The chain's CDR3 is CASHTPGDGAFF. In DNA form, the CDR3 reads TGTGCCAGCCATACGCCAGGGGATGGGGCTTTCTTT.